This record concerns one T cell receptor beta chain sequence. Its specificity is unknown. The data were obtained in a study of T cell responses to AZD1222 COVID-19 vaccine. Sequencing was performed with immunoSEQ multiplex PCR; in TCRdb, only in-frame clones are kept and a portion is missing. The sample lists approximately 130,000 clones; 93% were seen once. V was shortened by 11 bases and J by 1 base, with 14 bases between the two germline ends. Germline V lookup: CDR1 LGHNA, CDR2 YNFKEQ. This CDR3 has 13 amino acids. Study-level points and caveats: Repertoires in all cases were sampled only once the peak T cell response had passed. The donors showed a predominance of white British ancestry and of females, with possible underestimation of clonal diversity. At 160-218 and 743-854, vaccine-associated CD4 TCRs were dominant, and they spanned spike. Spike-specific TCR breadth and depth went up after people got two AZD1222 doses.

This specimen was peripheral blood, taken on day 0 of AZD1222 vaccination. The TCR was taken from an adult in good health. The V gene is TRBV4-2, the J gene TRBJ1-1; D might be TRBD1 (6 bases). The CDR3 protein is CASGGGRNTEAFF. The CDR3 coding sequence is TGTGCCTCGGGAGGGGGAAGGAACACTGAAGCTTTCTTT.